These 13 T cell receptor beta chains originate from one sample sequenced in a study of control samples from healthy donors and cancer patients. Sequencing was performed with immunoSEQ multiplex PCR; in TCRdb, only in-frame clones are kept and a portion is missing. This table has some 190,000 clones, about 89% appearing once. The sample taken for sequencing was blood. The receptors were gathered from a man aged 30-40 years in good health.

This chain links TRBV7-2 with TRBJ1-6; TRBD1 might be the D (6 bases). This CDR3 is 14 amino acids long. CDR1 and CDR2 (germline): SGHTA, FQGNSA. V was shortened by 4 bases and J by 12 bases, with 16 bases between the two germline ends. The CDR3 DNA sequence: TGTGCCAGCAGCTCCTCCTGGACAGCACAACCCCTCCACTTT. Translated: CASSSSWTAQPLHF.

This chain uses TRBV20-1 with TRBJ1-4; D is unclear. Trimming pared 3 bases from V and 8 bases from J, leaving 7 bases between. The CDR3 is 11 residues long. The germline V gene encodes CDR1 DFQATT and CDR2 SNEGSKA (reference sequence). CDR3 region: CSASRSEKLFF. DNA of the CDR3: TGCAGTGCTAGCAGATCAGAAAAACTGTTTTTT.

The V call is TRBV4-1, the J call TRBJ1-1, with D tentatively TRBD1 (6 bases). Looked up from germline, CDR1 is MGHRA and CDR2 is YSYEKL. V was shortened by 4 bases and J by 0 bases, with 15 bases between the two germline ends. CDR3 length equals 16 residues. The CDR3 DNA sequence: TGCGCCAGCAGCCCACCGGACAGACAAATGAACACTGAAGCTTTCTTT. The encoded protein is CASSPPDRQMNTEAFF.

CDR3 region: CASSQDDRDGGYTF. CDR3 DNA sequence: TGCGCCAGCAGCCAAGATGACCGGGATGGTGGCTACACCTTC. The genes are TRBV4-1 and TRBJ1-2; no reliable D call. With 0 bases removed from V and 7 bases from J, the gap between germline ends came to 12 bases. This CDR3 has 14 amino acids. In germline, CDR1 is MGHRA, CDR2 YSYEKL.

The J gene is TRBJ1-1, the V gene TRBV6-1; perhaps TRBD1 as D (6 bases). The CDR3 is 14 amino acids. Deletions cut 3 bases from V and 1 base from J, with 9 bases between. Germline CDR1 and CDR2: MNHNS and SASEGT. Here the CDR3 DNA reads TGTGCCAGCAGTGAGGGGGGGCGGAACACTGAAGCTTTCTTT. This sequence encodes CASSEGGRNTEAFF.

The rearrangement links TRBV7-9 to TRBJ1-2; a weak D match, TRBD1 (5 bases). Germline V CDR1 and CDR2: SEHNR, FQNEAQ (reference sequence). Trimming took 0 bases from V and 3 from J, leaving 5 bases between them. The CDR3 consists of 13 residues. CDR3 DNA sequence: TGTGCCAGCAGCTTAGCACAGGACTATGGCTACACCTTC. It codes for CASSLAQDYGYTF.

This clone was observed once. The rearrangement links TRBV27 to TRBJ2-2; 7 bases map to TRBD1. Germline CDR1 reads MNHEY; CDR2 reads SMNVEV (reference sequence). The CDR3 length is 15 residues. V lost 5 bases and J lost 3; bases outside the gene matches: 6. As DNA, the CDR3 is TGTGCCAGCAGTCCGGGACAGAGTTACACCGGGGAGCTGTTTTTT. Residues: CASSPGQSYTGELFF.

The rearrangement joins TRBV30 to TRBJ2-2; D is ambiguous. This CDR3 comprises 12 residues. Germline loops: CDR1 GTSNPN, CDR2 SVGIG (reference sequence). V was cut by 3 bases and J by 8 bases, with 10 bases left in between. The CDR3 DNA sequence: TGTGCCTGGAGCCTCCTGGAGGGGGAGCTGTTTTTT. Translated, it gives CAWSLLEGELFF.

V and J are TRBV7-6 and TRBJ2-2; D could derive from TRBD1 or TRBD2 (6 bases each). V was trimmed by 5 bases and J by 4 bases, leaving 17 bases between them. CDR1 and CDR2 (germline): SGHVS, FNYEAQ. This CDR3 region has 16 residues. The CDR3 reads CASSHGWGAGTGELFF. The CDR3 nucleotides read TGTGCCAGCAGCCATGGGTGGGGGGCTGGCACCGGGGAGCTGTTTTTT.

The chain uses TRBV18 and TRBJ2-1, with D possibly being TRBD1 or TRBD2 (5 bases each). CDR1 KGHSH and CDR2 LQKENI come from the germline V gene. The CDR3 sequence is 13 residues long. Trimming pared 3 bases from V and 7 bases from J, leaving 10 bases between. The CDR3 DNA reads TGTGCCAGCTCACCTCTCTGGGGGAATGAGCAGTTCTTC. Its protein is CASSPLWGNEQFF.

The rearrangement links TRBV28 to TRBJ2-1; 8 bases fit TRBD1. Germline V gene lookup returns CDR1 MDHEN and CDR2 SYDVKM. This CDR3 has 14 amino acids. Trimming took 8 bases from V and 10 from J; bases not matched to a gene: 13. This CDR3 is CASYDRTGSGEQFF. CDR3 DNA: TGTGCCAGCTATGACCGGACAGGGTCTGGGGAGCAGTTCTTC.

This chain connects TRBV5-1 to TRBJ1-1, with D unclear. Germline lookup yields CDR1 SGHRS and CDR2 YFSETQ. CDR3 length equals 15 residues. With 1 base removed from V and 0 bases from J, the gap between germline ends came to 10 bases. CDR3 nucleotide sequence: TGCGCCAGCAGCTTGTCTGGGAGCTTGAACACTGAAGCTTTCTTT. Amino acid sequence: CASSLSGSLNTEAFF. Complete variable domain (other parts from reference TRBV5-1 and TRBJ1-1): KAGVTQTPRYLIKTRGQQVTLSCSPISGHRSVSWYQQTPGQGLQFLFEYFSETQRNKGNFPGRFSGRQFSNSRSEMNVSTLELGDSALYLCASSLSGSLNTEAFFGQGTRLTVV.

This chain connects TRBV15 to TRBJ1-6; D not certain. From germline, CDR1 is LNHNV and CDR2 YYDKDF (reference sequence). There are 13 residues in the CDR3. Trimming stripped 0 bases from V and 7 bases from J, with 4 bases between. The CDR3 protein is CATSRDPNSPLHF. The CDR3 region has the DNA TGTGCCACCAGCAGAGACCCCAATTCACCCCTCCACTTT.